The 30 T cell receptor beta chains given below trace back to one sample, sequenced in a study of T-cell memory formation after mild COVID-19. TCRdb itself ran the 5' RACE reads through MiXCR, one entry per CDR3 protein. The data show under 350,000 distinct CDR3 sequences, 15% to 20% seen once. Sequencing input: PBMCs or a T cell subset sorted from them (not recorded which). These receptors all come from a man younger than 35 who had mild COVID-19 (a few samples of this study predate the infection). Cell type and time point are not known.

The chain has TRBV2 and TRBJ2-7; TRBD2 matches 14 bases. V dropped 7 bases and J dropped 6; count of bases not matched to a gene: 2. The CDR3 totals 13 residues. CDR1 SNHLY and CDR2 FYNNEI come from the germline V gene. CDR3 in amino acids: CASTGTSGGEQYF. In DNA form, the CDR3 reads TGTGCCAGCACCGGGACTAGCGGGGGCGAGCAGTACTTC. Full variable domain (missing parts from reference TRBV2 and TRBJ2-7): EPEVTQTPSHQVTQMGQEVILRCVPISNHLYFYWYRQILGQKVEFLVSFYNNEISEKSEIFDDQFSVERPDGSNFTLKIRSTKLEDSAMYFCASTGTSGGEQYFGPGTRLTVT.

This clonotype was recorded a few times. V is TRBV6-2 or TRBV6-3 and J is TRBJ1-6; no definite D call. The V end was cut by 2 bases, the J end by 10 bases, with 12 bases between. This CDR3 has 14 residues. Looked up from germline, CDR1 is MNHEY and CDR2 is SVGEGT. CDR3 DNA: TGTGCCAGCAGTTACCTAGCGAGGAGCTCACCCCTCCACTTT. Translated, it gives CASSYLARSSPLHF.

This clonotype has only a few counts. DNA for the CDR3: TGTGCCACCAGCAGAGAGCTGGGAGGGGTCGTTATGCCCCAGCATTTT. Its translation: CATSRELGGVVMPQHF. The chain combines TRBV15 with TRBJ1-5; a weak D match, TRBD1 (5 bases). Germline values: CDR1 LNHNV, CDR2 YYDKDF (reference sequence). There are 16 residues in the CDR3. The V and J ends lost 0 bases and 9 bases respectively, with 18 bases between them.

CDR3 residues: CAISDQGFSTDTQYF. The CDR3 region has the DNA TGTGCCATCAGTGATCAGGGGTTTAGCACAGATACGCAGTATTTT. The gene calls are TRBV10-3 and TRBJ2-3; TRBD1 might be the D (6 bases). Trimming removed 3 bases from V and 0 bases from J, with 10 bases in between. Germline V lookup: CDR1 ENHRY, CDR2 SYGVKD. The CDR3 is 15 amino acids.

The chain links TRBV7-3 to TRBJ2-3; weak D call: TRBD1 (5 bases). The germline CDR1 and CDR2 sequences are SGHTA and FQGTGA. Deletions cut 5 bases from V and 4 bases from J, with 16 bases between. The CDR3 totals 15 residues. The CDR3 DNA follows: TGTGCCAGCAGCGTGACAGCCCTCGGTTCAGATACGCAGTATTTT. Translated: CASSVTALGSDTQYF. The variable domain in full, with the rest retrieved from reference TRBV7-3 and TRBJ2-3, is GAGVSQTPSNKVTEKGKYVELRCDPISGHTALYWYRQSLGQGPEFLIYFQGTGAADDSGLPNDRFFAVRPEGSVSTLKIQRTERGDSAVYLCASSVTALGSDTQYFGPGTRLTVL.

This clonotype has ten or more counts. The V call is TRBV20-1, the J call TRBJ2-7, with TRBD2 matching over 14 bases. Germline-derived CDR1 and CDR2 are DFQATT and SNEGSKA (reference sequence). V was pared by 6 bases and J by 6 bases, with 7 bases of the junction left unmatched. The CDR3 runs 14 residues. The CDR3 DNA reads as TGCAGTGCGTCCGGGACTAGCGGGGGTCTCGAGCAGTACTTC. Amino acids: CSASGTSGGLEQYF.

CDR3 nucleotides: TGTGCCAGCAGCTTTGGGGATAACTATGGCTACACCTTC. Protein product: CASSFGDNYGYTF. This rearrangement joins TRBV7-2 to TRBJ1-2; D unresolved. Trimming removed 3 bases at V and 1 base at J, with 6 bases between. The germline V gene encodes CDR1 SGHTA and CDR2 FQGNSA. The CDR3 has 13 residues. Full variable domain (missing parts from reference TRBV7-2 and TRBJ1-2): GAGVSQSPSNKVTEKGKDVELRCDPISGHTALYWYRQSLGQGLEFLIYFQGNSAPDKSGLPSDRFSAERTGGSVSTLTIQRTQQEDSAVYLCASSFGDNYGYTFGSGTRLTVV.

This clonotype was observed many times. The chain is built from TRBV6-2 or TRBV6-3 and TRBJ2-7; D possibly corresponds to TRBD1 (6 bases). This CDR3 is 14 amino acids long. V lost 8 bases and J lost 3, with 17 bases in between. Germline assignment: CDR1 MNHEY and CDR2 SVGEGT. The CDR3 DNA sequence: TGTGCCAGCGAGCAACAGGGCCGTGGCTACGAGCAGTACTTC. As protein: CASEQQGRGYEQYF.

This clonotype was found many times. The chain uses TRBV15 and TRBJ2-1, with 7 bases lining up with TRBD2. Germline V gene sequence: CDR1 LNHNV, CDR2 YYDKDF (reference sequence). V was clipped by 0 bases and J by 9 bases; unmatched bases: 8. This CDR3 spans 15 amino acids. The DNA for the CDR3 is TGTGCCACCAGCAGAGACTCCGCAGCGGGGTTTGAGCAGTTCTTC. Its translation is CATSRDSAAGFEQFF.

The V and J genes are TRBV7-2 and TRBJ2-5; 7 bases are a match to TRBD1. V lost 4 bases and J lost 1; bases outside the gene matches: 9. The germline V gene encodes CDR1 SGHTA and CDR2 FQGNSA. The CDR3 runs 16 residues. The CDR3 reads CASSSQTGSPQETQYF. The CDR3 nucleotides read TGTGCCAGCAGCTCCCAGACAGGGTCCCCCCAAGAGACCCAGTACTTC.

The CDR3 sequence: CASSQKQGGTEAFF. CDR3 nucleotide sequence: TGTGCCAGCAGTCAAAAACAGGGGGGGACTGAAGCTTTCTTT. This chain joins TRBV6-2 or TRBV6-3 and TRBJ1-1; 8 bases fit TRBD1. The CDR3 runs to 14 residues. Unmatched junction bases numbered 7, after V lost 5 bases and J lost 5 bases. Per germline, CDR1 MNHEY and CDR2 SVGEGT.

This clonotype was detected only a few times. The chain uses TRBV29-1 and TRBJ2-7; tentative D call: TRBD1 (6 bases). Trimming removed 4 bases from V and 5 bases from J, with 12 bases in between. This CDR3 has 12 amino acids. Germline V gene data show CDR1 as SQVTM and CDR2 as ANQGSEA. The CDR3 DNA is TGCAGCGTTGGTACAGGGTACCACGAGCAGTACTTC. It is translated as CSVGTGYHEQYF.

In regard to this clonotype: A much larger clone differs by one base, so this may be a read error. V usage is TRBV12-3 or TRBV12-4 and J usage is TRBJ2-7; D may match TRBD1 or TRBD2 (6 bases each). The CDR3 runs to 14 residues. The germline V and J ends were trimmed by 9 bases and 4 bases, with 19 bases remaining between them. In nucleotides, the CDR3 is TGTGCCAGAAGCCCACTGGGGGGCTCTTACGAGCAGTACTTC. Translation: CARSPLGGSYEQYF.

This clonotype was counted many times. The chain has TRBV7-9 and TRBJ2-3; the D gene could be TRBD1 or TRBD2 (5 bases each). The germline CDR1 and CDR2 sequences are SEHNR and FQNEAQ (reference sequence). The CDR3 length is 16 residues. V lost 6 bases to trimming and J lost 2 bases, with 18 bases between them. The CDR3 DNA reads as TGTGCCAGCAGACGACGCCGGGGCCCGACCACAGATACGCAGTATTTT. Translating gives CASRRRRGPTTDTQYF.

The chain has TRBV20-1 and TRBJ2-7; D perhaps matches TRBD1 (5 bases). Between the trimmed V and J ends, which lost 6 bases and 12 bases, there was a span of 9 bases. Per the germline V gene, CDR1 is DFQATT and CDR2 is SNEGSKA (reference sequence). The CDR3 totals 8 residues. The CDR3 region has the DNA TGCAGTGCGAAGCAGGGGTACTTC. Translating gives CSAKQGYF.

About this clonotype: One junction end disagrees with the germline gene, perhaps due to a read error. V is TRBV6-5 and J is TRBJ1-2; D uncertain. CDR1 is MNHEY, CDR2 SVGAGI, per germline. The CDR3 runs 14 residues. The CDR3 DNA follows: TGTGCCCGCAGTGGACTCTATCGGGAGAGAGGCTACACCTTC. Translation gives CARSGLYRERGYTF.

This clonotype turned up a few times. The chain is built from TRBV11-2 and TRBJ2-5; 8 bases line up with TRBD2. J was trimmed by 5 bases and V by 5 bases; bases with no gene match: 10. This CDR3 contains 15 residues. The germline V gene encodes CDR1 SGHAT and CDR2 FQNNGV. CDR3 nucleotide sequence: TGTGCCAGCAGCCCCAATAGCGGGGTGGGGGAGACCCAGTACTTC. Residues: CASSPNSGVGETQYF.

This clonotype appeared a few times. CDR3 sequence reads: CASSQGSGMLADTQYF. DNA of the CDR3: TGTGCCAGCAGTCAGGGCAGCGGTATGTTGGCAGATACGCAGTATTTT. The rearrangement uses TRBV7-6 and TRBJ2-3; D possibly matches TRBD1 or TRBD2 (5 bases each). Germline CDR1 and CDR2: SGHVS and FNYEAQ. This CDR3 contains 16 residues. V lost 6 bases to trimming and J lost 4 bases, with 20 bases between them.

This chain connects TRBV3-1 to TRBJ2-7, with TRBD2 as a possible D gene (6 bases). Germline V gene data show CDR1 as LGHDT and CDR2 as YNNKEL (reference sequence). V was cut by 3 bases and J by 2 bases, with 17 bases left in between. The CDR3 is 16 residues long. The CDR3 coding sequence is TGTGCCAGCAGCCACCAATACGGCGGCGGGACCTACGAGCAGTACTTC. It is translated as CASSHQYGGGTYEQYF.

The table lists this clonotype with a few counts. The chain is built from TRBV24-1 and TRBJ1-5; D ambiguous. V lost 9 bases, J lost 6 bases, and 14 bases lay in between. CDR3 size: 13 residues. Germline CDR1 is KGHDR and CDR2 is SFDVKD. Here the CDR3 DNA reads TGTGCCACCGCCGCAACTGCGGTTCAGCCCCAGCATTTT. It translates to CATAATAVQPQHF.

This clonotype has only a few counts. The chain carries TRBV7-9 and TRBJ1-1; the D is unclear. V was pared by 5 bases and J by 8 bases, with 18 bases between. The CDR3 spans 14 residues. Germline CDR1 reads SEHNR; CDR2 reads FQNEAQ (reference sequence). The chain's CDR3 is CASSQLGSRSEAFF. The CDR3 coding sequence is TGTGCCAGCAGCCAACTCGGTAGTCGGTCAGAAGCTTTCTTT.

V usage is TRBV5-1 and J usage is TRBJ1-2; no reliable D call. Germline V gene lookup returns CDR1 SGHRS and CDR2 YFSETQ. V shed 0 bases and J shed 1 base, with 7 bases lying between them. The CDR3 spans 14 residues. CDR3 in amino acids: CASSLDPVNYGYTF. DNA of the CDR3: TGCGCCAGCAGCTTGGATCCAGTTAACTATGGCTACACCTTC.

The chain couples TRBV7-6 to TRBJ2-2; D is ambiguous. CDR3 length: 13 amino acids. CDR1 and CDR2 (germline): SGHVS, FNYEAQ. V was trimmed by 5 bases and J by 7 bases, leaving 11 bases between them. CDR3 sequence reads: CASSADSGGELFF. DNA for the CDR3: TGTGCCAGCAGCGCTGACTCAGGCGGGGAGCTGTTTTTT.

The CDR3 is CASSLQGGYEQFF. The CDR3 bases are TGTGCCAGCAGTTTACAGGGGGGATATGAGCAGTTCTTC. The chain links TRBV6-5 to TRBJ2-1; TRBD1 matches 8 bases. V shed 4 bases and J 8 bases; nucleotides not matched to a gene: 4. In germline, CDR1 is MNHEY, CDR2 SVGAGI. CDR3 length: 13 amino acids.

The CDR3, as DNA: TGTGCCAGCAGCCAAGGACTGACGGACAGTTCCCGAAACACTGAAGCTTTCTTT. This encodes CASSQGLTDSSRNTEAFF. The genes are TRBV3-1 and TRBJ1-1; maybe TRBD1 (6 bases). The CDR3 runs to 18 residues. The V and J ends lost 1 base and 2 bases respectively, with 20 bases between them. Per the germline V gene, CDR1 is LGHDT and CDR2 is YNNKEL (reference sequence).

The chain has TRBV11-3 and TRBJ2-7; TRBD1 aligns across 12 bases. CDR1 SGHNT and CDR2 YENEEA come from the germline V gene. Trimming at V came to 4 bases and at J to 7 bases, leaving 5 bases not matched to a gene. The CDR3 is made up of 14 amino acids. The CDR3 loop is CASSSWDRGHEQYV. CDR3 coding DNA: TGTGCCAGCAGCTCCTGGGACAGGGGGCATGAGCAGTACGTC.

The chain is built from TRBV4-1 and TRBJ1-6; D is uncertain. CDR1 MGHRA and CDR2 YSYEKL come from the germline V gene. This CDR3 has 15 amino acids. V dropped 1 base and J dropped 9 bases, with 13 bases sitting between them. This CDR3 is CASSQGLGSGSPLHF. The CDR3 coding sequence is TGCGCCAGCAGCCAAGGGCTCGGTTCGGGTTCACCCCTCCACTTT.

V is TRBV28 and J is TRBJ1-6; possible D gene TRBD1, 6 bases. Germline V gene lookup returns CDR1 MDHEN and CDR2 SYDVKM. Trimming took 8 bases from V and 8 from J, leaving 16 bases between them. The CDR3 contains 14 residues. The CDR3 bases are TGTGCCAGCGGACTATCAGGGGCGCATTCACCCCTCCACTTT. Its translation: CASGLSGAHSPLHF.

This clonotype was seen ten or more times. This chain connects TRBV4-3 to TRBJ2-7, with D possibly called TRBD1 or TRBD2 (5 bases each). Germline V gene data show CDR1 as LGHNA and CDR2 as YSLEER. Trimming removed 0 bases from V and 1 base from J, with 19 bases in between. The CDR3 is made up of 18 amino acids. CDR3 nucleotide sequence: TGCGCCAGCAGCCAAGATTTAATTACCGGGACGGCTTCCTACGAGCAGTACTTC. Amino acid sequence: CASSQDLITGTASYEQYF.

The sample holds a few counts of this clonotype. The chain links TRBV7-2 to TRBJ2-7; 8 bases are shared with TRBD1. The germline gives CDR1 SGHTA, CDR2 FQGNSA. The length of the CDR3 is 16 residues. Unmatched junction bases numbered 10, after V lost 3 bases and J lost 3 bases. For the CDR3, the DNA is TGTGCCAGCAGCTTTACCCCGGGACAGGCGGACTACGAGCAGTACTTC. Amino acid sequence: CASSFTPGQADYEQYF.